The rows below give T cell receptor beta chains drawn from one sample of a study of PD-L1 blockade in urothelial cancer. Sequenced by immunoSEQ multiplex PCR; TCRdb stores in-frame clones only, minus some. The sample includes 60,000 to 70,000 clones, approximately 75% of them seen just once. Sequencing used PBMCs, obtained around atezolizumab (anti-PD-L1) treatment. All receptors derive from a man aged 65 to 85 with urothelial cancer. Each CDR3 is given with its conserved first and last residue. D genes are given only for firm matches. Clone size is shown for a subset of rows, as once, few, many or a class of expanded clone.

j_call | v_call | clone_size | d_call | cdr3_aa | cdr3_nt
TRBJ2-3 | TRBV18 | NA | NA | CASSPQSPGRDTQYF | TGTGCCAGCTCACCACAGAGTCCTGGGAGGGATACGCAGTATTTT
TRBJ2-1 | TRBV19 | NA | TRBD1 | CASSINLWAGGDEQFF | TGTGCCAGTAGTATCAACTTATGGGCAGGGGGCGATGAGCAGTTCTTC
TRBJ2-1 | TRBV11-1 | NA | NA | CASSLGQDNEQFF | TGTGCCAGCAGCTTAGGACAGGACAATGAGCAGTTCTTC
TRBJ2-2 | TRBV5-1 | NA | NA | CASSLALDGELFF | TGCGCCAGCAGCTTGGCACTCGACGGGGAGCTGTTTTTT
TRBJ1-2 | TRBV7-8 | NA | NA | CASSLTGAPYGYTF | TGTGCCAGCAGTCTTACAGGAGCCCCCTATGGCTACACCTTC
TRBJ1-4 | TRBV28 | NA | NA | CASRIRGGLGTNEKLFF | TGTGCCAGCAGAATCCGGGGAGGGTTGGGAACTAATGAAAAACTGTTTTTT
TRBJ2-7 | TRBV7-2 | NA | NA | CASSLGEGVKYF | TGTGCCAGCAGCTTAGGAGAGGGGGTGAAGTACTTC
TRBJ2-7 | TRBV7-2 | NA | TRBD1 | CASSLAPGTAYEQYF | TGTGCCAGCAGCTTAGCTCCCGGGACAGCCTACGAGCAGTACTTC
TRBJ2-7 | TRBV4-2 | NA | TRBD2 | CASSHSGRSSYEQYF | TGTGCCAGCAGCCACAGCGGGAGGAGCTCCTACGAGCAGTACTTC
TRBJ2-1 | TRBV9 | NA | TRBD2 | CASSVGVTSGRSNEQFF | TGTGCCAGCAGCGTAGGGGTCACTAGCGGGAGATCCAATGAGCAGTTCTTC
TRBJ2-7 | TRBV19 | NA | NA | CASSINFSYEQYF | TGTGCCAGTAGTATTAACTTCTCCTACGAGCAGTACTTC
TRBJ1-2 | TRBV25-1 | NA | TRBD1 | CASSETGGNYGYTF | TGTGCCAGCAGTGAGACAGGGGGTAACTATGGCTACACCTTC
TRBJ2-7 | TRBV18 | NA | TRBD1 | CASSPPTDRADEQYF | TGTGCCAGCTCACCGCCCACGGACAGGGCCGACGAGCAGTACTTC
TRBJ1-1 | TRBV11-2 | NA | TRBD1 | CASSFQTGVNEAFF | TGTGCCAGCAGCTTCCAGACAGGGGTGAATGAAGCTTTCTTT
TRBJ2-7 | TRBV7-8 | NA | TRBD2 | CASSLGSSGTYEQYF | TGTGCCAGCAGCTTAGGGTCTAGCGGGACCTACGAGCAGTACTTC
TRBJ1-1 | TRBV19 | NA | NA | CASIGVLNTEAFF | TGTGCCAGTATAGGGGTCCTGAACACTGAAGCTTTCTTT
TRBJ1-1 | TRBV6-5 | NA | NA | CASSYPIGAGQAFF | TGTGCCAGCAGTTATCCTATAGGGGCTGGGCAAGCTTTCTTT
TRBJ1-4 | TRBV5-4 | NA | NA | CASSLQTGVDEKLFF | TGTGCCAGCAGTCTGCAAACGGGGGTAGATGAAAAACTGTTTTTT
TRBJ2-1 | TRBV27 | NA | TRBD2 | CASSLTGLAGVSEQFF | TGTGCCAGCAGTCTGACGGGACTAGCGGGAGTTTCTGAGCAGTTCTTC
TRBJ2-7 | TRBV27 | NA | TRBD1 | CASSYRGSNEQYF | TGTGCCAGCAGTTACAGGGGATCTAACGAGCAGTACTTC
TRBJ1-1 | TRBV5-1 | NA | NA | CASSLEVLGRLPSNTEAFF | TGCGCCAGCAGCTTGGAGGTGTTGGGGCGCCTCCCCTCGAACACTGAAGCTTTCTTT
TRBJ2-1 | TRBV7-7 | NA | TRBD2 | CASSSSTSGGYNEQFF | TGTGCTAGCAGCTCCTCCACTAGCGGGGGATACAATGAGCAGTTCTTC
TRBJ2-3 | TRBV7-8 | NA | NA | CASSLAGSSPTDTQYF | TGTGCCAGCAGCTTAGCAGGTAGTAGCCCCACAGATACGCAGTATTTT
TRBJ1-4 | TRBV28 | NA | NA | CASSLEEEKLFF | TGTGCCAGCAGTTTAGAAGAGGAAAAACTGTTTTTT
TRBJ2-1 | TRBV9 | NA | TRBD2 | CASSVERDSYNEQFF | TGTGCCAGCAGCGTAGAGCGGGACTCCTACAATGAGCAGTTCTTC
TRBJ1-1 | TRBV4-2 | NA | TRBD1 | CASSHEGTGPMNTEAFF | TGTGCCAGCAGCCACGAAGGGACAGGTCCGATGAACACTGAAGCTTTCTTT
TRBJ2-7 | TRBV5-4 | NA | NA | CASSLVRDEQYF | TGTGCCAGCAGCTTGGTGAGGGACGAGCAGTACTTC
TRBJ2-3 | TRBV6-6 | NA | NA | CASSYSSPTDTQYF | TGTGCCAGCAGTTACTCGAGCCCCACAGATACGCAGTATTTT
TRBJ2-1 | TRBV7-3 | NA | TRBD2 | CASGASGYNEQFF | TGTGCCAGCGGGGCTAGCGGCTACAATGAGCAGTTCTTC
TRBJ2-7 | TRBV7-9 | few | TRBD1 | CASSLLTGPTYEQYF | TGTGCCAGCAGCTTACTGACAGGGCCCACCTACGAGCAGTACTTC
TRBJ1-3 | TRBV5-6 | medium-sized | NA | CASNIFTIGGNTIYF | TGTGCCAGCAACATTTTTACTATCGGGGGAAACACCATATATTTT
TRBJ1-3 | TRBV5-4 | NA | NA | CASSLDSSGNTIYF | TGTGCCAGCAGCTTGGACAGCTCTGGAAACACCATATATTTT
TRBJ2-6 | TRBV19 | NA | NA | CASKNQGLSGANVLTF | TGTGCCAGTAAAAATCAGGGACTCTCTGGGGCCAACGTCCTGACTTTC
TRBJ2-1 | TRBV4-3 | few | TRBD2 | CASSQELSSGPYNEQFF | TGCGCCAGCAGCCAAGAGCTGTCTAGCGGGCCTTACAATGAGCAGTTCTTC
TRBJ2-7 | TRBV27 | NA | NA | CASSLSSVSYEQYF | TGTGCCAGCAGTTTATCGTCAGTATCCTACGAGCAGTACTTC
TRBJ2-7 | TRBV19 | NA | TRBD2 | CASRLAGDDRYEQYF | TGTGCCAGTAGACTAGCGGGAGATGACAGGTACGAGCAGTACTTC
TRBJ1-1 | TRBV6-6 | NA | TRBD1 | CASFLTGENTEAFF | TGTGCCAGCTTCCTGACAGGGGAGAACACTGAAGCTTTCTTT
TRBJ2-1 | TRBV6-5 | NA | TRBD1 | CASRQGSSYNEQFF | TGTGCCAGCAGACAGGGGAGCTCCTACAATGAGCAGTTCTTC
TRBJ1-5 | TRBV19 | NA | TRBD1 | CASSMTGQGSQPQHF | TGTGCCAGTAGTATGACGGGACAGGGTAGCCAGCCCCAGCATTTT
TRBJ2-7 | TRBV4-2 | NA | NA | CASSRTISYEQYF | TGTGCCAGCAGCCGGACTATTTCCTACGAGCAGTACTTC
TRBJ2-1 | TRBV5-1 | NA | NA | CASSNSGFDNEQFF | TGCGCCAGCAGTAACAGCGGGTTCGACAATGAGCAGTTCTTC
TRBJ2-2 | TRBV4-3 | NA | NA | CASSQVAQPGGELFF | TGCGCCAGCAGCCAAGTCGCGCAGCCCGGGGGGGAGCTGTTTTTT
TRBJ2-2 | TRBV7-7 | NA | TRBD2 | CASSLGAGNANTGELFF | TGTGCTAGCAGCTTGGGAGCGGGGAACGCGAACACCGGGGAGCTGTTTTTT
TRBJ2-3 | TRBV19 | NA | TRBD1 | CASTGQGKDTQYF | TGTGCCAGCACGGGACAGGGGAAAGATACGCAGTATTTT
TRBJ1-1 | TRBV9 | once | NA | CASSGQGTEAFF | TGTGCCAGCAGCGGTCAGGGAACTGAAGCTTTCTTT
TRBJ2-7 | TRBV25-1 | few | TRBD1 | CASRDRSYEQYF | TGTGCCAGCAGGGACAGGTCCTACGAGCAGTACTTC
TRBJ1-1 | TRBV6-5 | NA | NA | CASSLRGRGTEAFF | TGTGCCAGCAGTTTAAGGGGGAGAGGCACTGAAGCTTTCTTT
TRBJ2-7 | TRBV18 | NA | NA | CASSPAGYEQYF | TGTGCCAGCTCACCCGCGGGATACGAGCAGTACTTC
TRBJ2-7 | TRBV4-1 | NA | TRBD2 | CASSQDWVRLAEPYEQYF | TGCGCCAGCAGCCAAGATTGGGTGAGGCTAGCGGAGCCCTACGAGCAGTACTTC
TRBJ2-2 | TRBV11-3 | NA | TRBD2 | CASSFPGRVSGELFF | TGTGCCAGCAGCTTCCCAGGGAGGGTGTCCGGGGAGCTGTTTTTT
TRBJ2-1 | TRBV9 | NA | NA | CASSVGNIDNEQFF | TGTGCCAGCAGCGTAGGTAATATCGACAATGAGCAGTTCTTC
TRBJ2-2 | TRBV7-9 | once | TRBD2 | CASSLKGRLAGYTGELFF | TGTGCCAGCAGCTTAAAAGGGCGACTAGCGGGATACACCGGGGAGCTGTTTTTT
TRBJ2-1 | TRBV6-6 | NA | TRBD2 | CASSYTLAGDLNEQFF | TGTGCCAGCAGTTACACCCTAGCGGGAGACCTCAATGAGCAGTTCTTC
TRBJ1-2 | TRBV10-1 | NA | NA | CASSEQGPYGYTF | TGCGCCAGCAGTGAGCAGGGCCCCTATGGCTACACCTTC
TRBJ2-1 | TRBV7-2 | NA | NA | CASSLRRDSYNEQFF | TGTGCCAGCAGCTTAAGACGGGACTCCTACAATGAGCAGTTCTTC
TRBJ1-4 | TRBV28 | NA | TRBD1 | CASQPRDREATNEKLFF | TGTGCCAGCCAACCCCGGGACAGGGAGGCAACTAATGAAAAACTGTTTTTT
TRBJ2-1 | TRBV7-9 | few | TRBD2 | CASSKGLAGDNEQFF | TGTGCCAGCAGCAAAGGACTAGCGGGAGACAATGAGCAGTTCTTC
TRBJ1-1 | TRBV5-1 | NA | TRBD1 | CASSPGDRATIEAFF | TGCGCCAGCAGCCCAGGGGACAGGGCCACAATTGAAGCTTTCTTT
TRBJ2-5 | TRBV27 | once | NA | CASSLWGQGREETQYF | TGTGCCAGCAGTTTATGGGGTCAGGGGAGGGAGGAGACCCAGTACTTC